The clone carrying this T cell receptor (beta chain) has only a few counts. CDR3 length: 13 amino acids. Deletions cut 0 bases from V and 10 bases from J, with 7 bases between. Germline V gene sequence: CDR1 SGHAT, CDR2 FQNNGV. This specimen belongs to a study of T cells after yellow fever vaccination. TCR cDNA was made by 5'RACE template switching, adding a universal primer site and UMIs. One entry per CDR3 protein, called by TCRdb with MiXCR from the 5' RACE reads. Of roughly 300,000 distinct CDR3 sequences listed, around 8.1% are singletons. This clonotype was obtained from a man aged 18 to 29 who received the YFV17D yellow fever vaccine. Sequencing used PBMCs, obtained roughly seven weeks after the first yellow fever vaccination. This chain uses TRBV11-2 with TRBJ1-6; D is uncertain. This CDR3 is CASSLDHISPLHF. CDR3 DNA: TGTGCCAGCAGCTTAGATCATATCTCACCCCTCCACTTT.